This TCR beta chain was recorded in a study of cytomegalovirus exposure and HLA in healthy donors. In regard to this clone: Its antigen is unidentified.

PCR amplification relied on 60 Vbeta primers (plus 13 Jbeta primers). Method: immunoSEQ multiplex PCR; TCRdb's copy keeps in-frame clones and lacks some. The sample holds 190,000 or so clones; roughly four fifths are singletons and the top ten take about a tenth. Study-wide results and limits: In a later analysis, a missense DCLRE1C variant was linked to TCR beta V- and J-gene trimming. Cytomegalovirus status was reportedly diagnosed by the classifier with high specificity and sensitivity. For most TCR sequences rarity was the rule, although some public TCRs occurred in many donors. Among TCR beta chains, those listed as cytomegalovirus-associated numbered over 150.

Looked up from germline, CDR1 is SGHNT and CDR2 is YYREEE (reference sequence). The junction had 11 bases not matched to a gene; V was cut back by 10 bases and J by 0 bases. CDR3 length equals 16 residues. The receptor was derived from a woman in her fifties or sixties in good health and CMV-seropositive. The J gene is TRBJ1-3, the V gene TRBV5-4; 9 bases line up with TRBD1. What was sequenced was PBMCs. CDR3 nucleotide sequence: TGTGCCTCCTCCGACAGGGGGATGAACTCTGGAAACACCATATATTTT. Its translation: CASSDRGMNSGNTIYF.